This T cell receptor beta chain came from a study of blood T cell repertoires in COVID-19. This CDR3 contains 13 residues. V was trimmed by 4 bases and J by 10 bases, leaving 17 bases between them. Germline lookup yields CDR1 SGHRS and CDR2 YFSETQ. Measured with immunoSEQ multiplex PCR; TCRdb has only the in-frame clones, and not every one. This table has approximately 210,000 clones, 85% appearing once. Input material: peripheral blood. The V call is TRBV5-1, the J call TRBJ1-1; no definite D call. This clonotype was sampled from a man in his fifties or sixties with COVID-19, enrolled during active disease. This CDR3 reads CASSPREQSGAFF. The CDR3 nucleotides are TGCGCCAGCAGCCCCCGGGAGCAAAGCGGAGCTTTCTTT.